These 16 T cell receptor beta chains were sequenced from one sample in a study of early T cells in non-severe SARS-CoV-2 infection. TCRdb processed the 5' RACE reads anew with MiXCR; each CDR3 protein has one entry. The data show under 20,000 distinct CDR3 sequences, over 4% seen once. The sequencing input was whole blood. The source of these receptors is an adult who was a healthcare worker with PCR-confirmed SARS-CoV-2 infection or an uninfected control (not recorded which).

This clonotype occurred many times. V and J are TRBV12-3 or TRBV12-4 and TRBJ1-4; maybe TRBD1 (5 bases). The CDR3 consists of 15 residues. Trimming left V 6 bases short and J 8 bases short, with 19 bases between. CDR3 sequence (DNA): TGTGCCAGCAGCTCAATGCCAGGGAACCGCGAAAAACTGTTTTTT. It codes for CASSSMPGNREKLFF.

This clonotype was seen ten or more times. The CDR3 bases are TGCAGTGCTAGGATGGACAGGGCTCAGCCCCAGCATTTT. Translated, it gives CSARMDRAQPQHF. The V call is TRBV20-1, the J call TRBJ1-5, with 8 bases matching TRBD1. CDR1 and CDR2 from the germline V gene are DFQATT and SNEGSKA (reference sequence). There are 13 residues in the CDR3. V was clipped by 3 bases and J by 6 bases; unmatched bases: 4.

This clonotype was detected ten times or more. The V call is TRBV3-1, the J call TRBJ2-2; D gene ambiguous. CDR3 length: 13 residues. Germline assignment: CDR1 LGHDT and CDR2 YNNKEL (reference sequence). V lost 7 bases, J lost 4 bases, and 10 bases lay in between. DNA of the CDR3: TGTGCCAGCAAGACCCACTCCACCGGGGAGCTGTTTTTT. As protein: CASKTHSTGELFF.

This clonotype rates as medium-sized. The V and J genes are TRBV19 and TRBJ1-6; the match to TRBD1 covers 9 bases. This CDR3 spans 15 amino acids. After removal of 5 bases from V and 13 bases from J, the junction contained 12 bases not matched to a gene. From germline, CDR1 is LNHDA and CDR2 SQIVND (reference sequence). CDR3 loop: CASSPTTGGASPLHF. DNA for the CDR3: TGTGCCAGTAGTCCTACGACAGGGGGAGCCTCTCCCCTCCACTTT. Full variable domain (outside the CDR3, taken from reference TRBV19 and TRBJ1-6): DGGITQSPKYLFRKEGQNVTLSCEQNLNHDAMYWYRQDPGQGLRLIYYSQIVNDFQKGDIAEGYSVSREKKESFPLTVTSAQKNPTAFYLCASSPTTGGASPLHFGNGTRLTVT.

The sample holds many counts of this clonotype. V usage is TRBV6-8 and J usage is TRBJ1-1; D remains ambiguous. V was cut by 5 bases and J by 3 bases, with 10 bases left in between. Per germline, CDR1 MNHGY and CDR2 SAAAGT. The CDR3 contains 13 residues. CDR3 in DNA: TGTGCCAGCAGTCCTTCGGCGGACACTGAAGCTTTCTTT. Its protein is CASSPSADTEAFF.

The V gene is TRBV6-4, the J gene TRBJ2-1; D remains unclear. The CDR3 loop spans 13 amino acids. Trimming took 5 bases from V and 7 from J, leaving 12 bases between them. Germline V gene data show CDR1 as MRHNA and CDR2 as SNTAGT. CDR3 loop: CASSISMGNEQFF. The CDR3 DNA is TGTGCCAGCAGTATAAGTATGGGAAATGAGCAGTTCTTC.

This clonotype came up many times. The CDR3 DNA sequence: TGTGCCACCAGCGCCCAAAACAGGGCGAATGGCTACACCTTC. This encodes CATSAQNRANGYTF. This rearrangement joins TRBV15 to TRBJ1-2; D perhaps matches TRBD1 (6 bases). Germline V gene data show CDR1 as LNHNV and CDR2 as YYDKDF (reference sequence). V gave up 5 bases and J gave up 6 bases, with 16 bases separating them. The CDR3 has 14 residues.

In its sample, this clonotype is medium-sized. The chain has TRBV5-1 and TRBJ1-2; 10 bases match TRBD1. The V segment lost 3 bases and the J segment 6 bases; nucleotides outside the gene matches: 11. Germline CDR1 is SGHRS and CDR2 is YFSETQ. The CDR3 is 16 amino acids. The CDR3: CASSSLWDRGLDGYTF. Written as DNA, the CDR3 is TGCGCCAGCAGCTCCCTCTGGGACAGGGGACTAGATGGCTACACCTTC.

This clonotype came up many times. The CDR3 sequence is CSAVSTSGANNEQFF. The CDR3 DNA follows: TGCAGTGCTGTCTCAACTAGCGGGGCTAACAATGAGCAGTTCTTC. J is TRBJ2-1 and V is TRBV20-1; TRBD2 agrees at 10 bases. The CDR3 totals 15 residues. Germline CDR1 DFQATT, CDR2 SNEGSKA (reference sequence). Unmatched junction bases numbered 9, after V lost 5 bases and J lost 5 bases.

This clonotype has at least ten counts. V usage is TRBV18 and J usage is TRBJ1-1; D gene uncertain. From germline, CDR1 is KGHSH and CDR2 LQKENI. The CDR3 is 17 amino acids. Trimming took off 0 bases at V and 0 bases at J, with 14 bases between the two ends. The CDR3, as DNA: TGTGCCAGCTCACCACCCAACTTGGGGTCTATGAACACTGAAGCTTTCTTT. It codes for CASSPPNLGSMNTEAFF.

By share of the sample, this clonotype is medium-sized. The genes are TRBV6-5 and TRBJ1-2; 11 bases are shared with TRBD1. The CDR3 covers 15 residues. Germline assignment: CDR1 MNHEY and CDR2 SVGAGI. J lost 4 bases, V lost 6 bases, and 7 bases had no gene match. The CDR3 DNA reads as TGTGCCAGCAGACTAGGACAGGGGGCATCCTATGGCTACACCTTC. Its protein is CASRLGQGASYGYTF.

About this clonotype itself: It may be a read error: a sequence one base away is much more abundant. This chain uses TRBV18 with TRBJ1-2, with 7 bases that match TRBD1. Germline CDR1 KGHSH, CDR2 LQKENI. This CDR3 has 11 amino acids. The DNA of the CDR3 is TGTGCCGGCTCAGGGGGACTAGGCTACACCTTC. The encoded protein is CAGSGGLGYTF.

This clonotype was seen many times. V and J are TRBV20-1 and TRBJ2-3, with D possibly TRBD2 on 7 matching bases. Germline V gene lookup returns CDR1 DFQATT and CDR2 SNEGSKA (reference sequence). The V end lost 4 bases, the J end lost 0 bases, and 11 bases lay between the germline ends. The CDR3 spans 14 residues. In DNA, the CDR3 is TGCAGTGCTAACGGGGGGCCCAGCACAGATACGCAGTATTTT. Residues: CSANGGPSTDTQYF.

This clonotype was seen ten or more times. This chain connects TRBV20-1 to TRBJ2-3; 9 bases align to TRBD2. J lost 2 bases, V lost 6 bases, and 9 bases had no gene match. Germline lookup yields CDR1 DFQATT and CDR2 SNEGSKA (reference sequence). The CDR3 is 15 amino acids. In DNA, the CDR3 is TGCAGTGCCCAAAAGCGGGGGGCGAACACAGATACGCAGTATTTT. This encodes CSAQKRGANTDTQYF.

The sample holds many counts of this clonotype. The CDR3 reads CASSSRPGLLNSPLHF. The CDR3 DNA reads as TGTGCCAGCAGCTCTCGACCGGGACTCCTAAATTCACCCCTCCACTTT. The chain uses TRBV7-9 and TRBJ1-6; the D gene is possibly TRBD1 (5 bases). The V and J ends lost 4 bases and 7 bases respectively, with 17 bases between them. Germline V CDR1 and CDR2: SEHNR, FQNEAQ (reference sequence). The CDR3 covers 16 residues. The full variable domain, in which reference TRBV7-9 and TRBJ1-6 provide the parts outside the CDR3, is DTGVSQNPRHKITKRGQNVTFRCDPISEHNRLYWYRQTLGQGPEFLTYFQNEAQLEKSRLLSDRFSAERPKGSFSTLEIQRTEQGDSAMYLCASSSRPGLLNSPLHFGNGTRLTVT.

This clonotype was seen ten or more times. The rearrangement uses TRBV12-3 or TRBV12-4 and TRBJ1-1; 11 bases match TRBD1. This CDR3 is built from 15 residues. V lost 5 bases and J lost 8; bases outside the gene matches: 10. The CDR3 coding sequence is TGTGCCAGCAGTATCCGGACAGGGGGCCTGGGGGAAGCTTTCTTT. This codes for CASSIRTGGLGEAFF.